Listed here are 15 T cell receptor beta chains from one sample, sequenced in a study of blood T cell repertoires in COVID-19. The method was immunoSEQ multiplex PCR; TCRdb's version includes in-frame clones alone and lacks a portion of them. The sample has about 54,000 clones; approximately 85% are singletons. Sample: peripheral blood. The receptors come from a human donor in a cohort sampled during active COVID-19.

J is TRBJ2-7 and V is TRBV3-1 (or the pseudogene TRBV3-2); a weak D match, TRBD2 (5 bases). Looked up from germline, CDR1 is LGHDT and CDR2 is YNNKEL (reference sequence). V gave up 1 base and J gave up 0 bases, with 10 bases separating them. This CDR3 contains 15 residues. CDR3 coding DNA: TGTGCCAGCAGCCAAGTCGTAGGGAGCTCCTACGAGCAGTACTTC. This gives the protein CASSQVVGSSYEQYF.

The chain employs TRBV9 and TRBJ1-1; a possible D gene is TRBD1 (6 bases). V shed 4 bases and J shed 0 bases, with 22 bases lying between them. This CDR3 is 18 amino acids long. Germline assignment: CDR1 SGDLS and CDR2 YYNGEE. Here the CDR3 reads CASSPPGDGTIMNTEAFF. The CDR3 DNA reads TGTGCCAGCAGCCCCCCAGGGGACGGAACAATAATGAACACTGAAGCTTTCTTT.

The chain joins TRBV27 to TRBJ1-5; TRBD1 is a possible D gene (5 bases). CDR3 length equals 14 residues. Germline CDR1 is MNHEY and CDR2 is SMNVEV (reference sequence). V lost 3 bases and J 4 bases, leaving 10 bases between the germline ends. The DNA for the CDR3 is TGTGCCAGCAGTTTTAGGGGAGGAAATCAGCCCCAGCATTTT. Translating it yields CASSFRGGNQPQHF.

V is TRBV4-1 and J is TRBJ2-6; TRBD1 might be the D (7 bases). Germline loops: CDR1 MGHRA, CDR2 YSYEKL. The CDR3 covers 19 residues. Trimming pared 0 bases from V and 3 bases from J, leaving 18 bases between. The chain's CDR3 is CASSQEDSGGWRGANVLTF. The CDR3 DNA reads as TGCGCCAGCAGCCAAGAAGATTCAGGGGGGTGGCGTGGGGCCAACGTCCTGACTTTC.

The chain uses TRBV5-8 and TRBJ1-2; D gene ambiguous. The V gene's germline CDR1 is SGHTS and CDR2 YDEGEE. The CDR3 consists of 12 residues. V gave up 0 bases and J gave up 7 bases, with 7 bases separating them. The CDR3 loop is CASSLGLLGYTF. The CDR3 region has the DNA TGTGCCAGCAGCTTGGGGCTTCTTGGCTACACCTTC.

V and J are TRBV29-1 and TRBJ1-1, with 10 nucleotides matching TRBD1. The CDR3 totals 13 residues. Germline-derived CDR1 and CDR2 are SQVTM and ANQGSEA. The V gene end was trimmed by 6 bases and the J gene end by 7 bases; junction bases not matched to a gene: 8. The CDR3 loop reads CSVPGQGFGEAFF. DNA for the CDR3: TGCAGCGTACCGGGACAGGGGTTTGGTGAAGCTTTCTTT.

The chain couples TRBV5-6 to TRBJ2-7, with TRBD1 matching 10 bases. Germline V gene data show CDR1 as SGHDT and CDR2 as YYEEEE. V gave up 0 bases and J gave up 3 bases; unmatched junction bases: 0. This CDR3 region has 14 residues. The CDR3 DNA reads as TGTGCCAGCAGCTTGGGGACAGGGGGCTACGAGCAGTACTTC. Protein sequence: CASSLGTGGYEQYF.

J is TRBJ2-6 and V is TRBV2; 10 positions agree with TRBD1. The germline CDR1 and CDR2 sequences are SNHLY and FYNNEI. The V gene end was trimmed by 4 bases and the J gene end by 3 bases; junction bases not matched to a gene: 9. The CDR3 has 18 residues. CDR3 in DNA: TGTGCCAGCAGTGCCACCGGGACAGGGGTCTTTGGGGCCAACGTCCTGACTTTC. It yields the protein CASSATGTGVFGANVLTF.

V and J are TRBV25-1 and TRBJ2-7, with TRBD1 matching 8 bases. After removal of 7 bases from V and 7 bases from J, the junction contained 12 bases not matched to a gene. The CDR3 extends over 14 amino acids. Germline CDR1 reads MGHDK; CDR2 reads SYGVNS. The CDR3 reads CASTPRTGSLEQYF. CDR3 coding DNA: TGTGCCAGCACCCCTAGGACAGGGTCATTGGAGCAGTACTTC.

The chain uses TRBV9 and TRBJ2-1, with TRBD2 identical over 15 bases. Germline trimming cut 2 bases from V and 2 bases from J; bases unmatched to any gene: 5. CDR1 and CDR2 from the germline V gene are SGDLS and YYNGEE. The length of the CDR3 is 18 residues. The CDR3 DNA follows: TGTGCCAGCAGCGTTGGGACTAGCGGGAGGACGGCCTACAATGAGCAGTTCTTC. It yields the protein CASSVGTSGRTAYNEQFF.

The gene calls are TRBV5-1 and TRBJ1-4; 8 bases align to TRBD1. Looked up from germline, CDR1 is SGHRS and CDR2 is YFSETQ. The CDR3 loop spans 18 amino acids. V dropped 0 bases and J dropped 1; count of bases not matched to a gene: 8. The CDR3 nucleotides read TGCGCCAGCAGCTTGGGCTCAGGGGGCGTGGGAACTAATGAAAAACTGTTTTTT. Translation gives CASSLGSGGVGTNEKLFF.

The chain employs TRBV6-5 and TRBJ1-1; perhaps TRBD1 as D (5 bases). Germline V lookup: CDR1 MNHEY, CDR2 SVGAGI. The V gene lost 0 bases and the J gene lost 1 base, with 9 bases spanning the gap. The CDR3 has 15 residues. The CDR3 spells CASSYSNGANTEAFF. CDR3 DNA: TGTGCCAGCAGTTACTCGAATGGGGCGAACACTGAAGCTTTCTTT.

The gene calls are TRBV24-1 and TRBJ1-2; unclear D gene. The CDR3 has 14 amino acids. From germline, CDR1 is KGHDR and CDR2 SFDVKD. V lost 6 bases to trimming and J lost 2 bases, with 12 bases between them. The CDR3 DNA sequence: TGTGCCACCAGTACCTCTCGAGGGAACTATGGCTACACCTTC. Its protein is CATSTSRGNYGYTF.

The chain is built from TRBV5-1 and TRBJ1-1; 7 positions match TRBD1. Germline CDR1 SGHRS, CDR2 YFSETQ. CDR3 length equals 15 residues. With 3 bases clipped from V and 1 base from J, the junction kept 6 bases outside the gene matches. CDR3 nucleotides: TGCGCCAGCAGCTCAGGAGGACAGGAGAACACTGAAGCTTTCTTT. It codes for CASSSGGQENTEAFF.

The chain has TRBV5-1 and TRBJ1-1; maybe TRBD1 (6 bases). V shed 2 bases and J shed 6 bases, with 17 bases lying between them. The CDR3 contains 15 residues. Germline V gene data show CDR1 as SGHRS and CDR2 as YFSETQ. For the CDR3, the DNA is TGCGCCAGCAGCTTCTCGCCAGGGGTGGAGGCTGAAGCTTTCTTT. Its protein product is CASSFSPGVEAEAFF.